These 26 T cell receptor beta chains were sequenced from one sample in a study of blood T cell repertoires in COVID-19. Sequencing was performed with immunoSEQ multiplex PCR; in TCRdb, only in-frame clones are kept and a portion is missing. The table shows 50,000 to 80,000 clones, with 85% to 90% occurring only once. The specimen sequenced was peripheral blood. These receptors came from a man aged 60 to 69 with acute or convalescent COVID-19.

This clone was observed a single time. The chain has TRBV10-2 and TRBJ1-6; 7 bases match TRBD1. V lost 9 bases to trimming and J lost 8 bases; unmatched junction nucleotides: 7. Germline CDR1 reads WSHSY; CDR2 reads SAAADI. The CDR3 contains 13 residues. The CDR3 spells CASKDRTDSPLHF. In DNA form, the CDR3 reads TGCGCCAGTAAGGACAGGACGGATTCACCCCTCCACTTT.

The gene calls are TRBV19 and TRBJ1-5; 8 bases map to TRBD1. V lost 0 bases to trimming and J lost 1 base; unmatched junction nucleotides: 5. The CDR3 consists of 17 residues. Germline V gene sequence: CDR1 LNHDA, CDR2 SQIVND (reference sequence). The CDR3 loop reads CASSIEGTGGSNQPQHF. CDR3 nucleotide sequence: TGTGCCAGTAGTATAGAGGGGACAGGAGGGAGCAATCAGCCCCAGCATTTT.

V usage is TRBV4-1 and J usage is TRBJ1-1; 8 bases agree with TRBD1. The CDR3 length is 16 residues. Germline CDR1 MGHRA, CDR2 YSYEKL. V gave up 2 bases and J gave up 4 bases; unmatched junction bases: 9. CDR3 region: CASSQILDRVGTEAFF. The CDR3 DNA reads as TGCGCCAGCAGCCAAATCTTGGACAGGGTGGGCACTGAAGCTTTCTTT.

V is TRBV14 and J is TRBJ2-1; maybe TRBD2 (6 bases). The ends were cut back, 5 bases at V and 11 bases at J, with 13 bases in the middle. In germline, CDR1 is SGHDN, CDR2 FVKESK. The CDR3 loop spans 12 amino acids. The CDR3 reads CASSSLGRKQFF. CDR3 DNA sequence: TGTGCCAGCAGCTCCTTGGGGAGGAAGCAGTTCTTC.

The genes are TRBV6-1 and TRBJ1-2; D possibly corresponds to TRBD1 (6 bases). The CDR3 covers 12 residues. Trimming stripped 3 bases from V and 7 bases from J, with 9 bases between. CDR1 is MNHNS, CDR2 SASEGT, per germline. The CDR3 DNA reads TGTGCCAGCAGTGATTGGGGGCCTGGCTACACCTTC. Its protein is CASSDWGPGYTF.

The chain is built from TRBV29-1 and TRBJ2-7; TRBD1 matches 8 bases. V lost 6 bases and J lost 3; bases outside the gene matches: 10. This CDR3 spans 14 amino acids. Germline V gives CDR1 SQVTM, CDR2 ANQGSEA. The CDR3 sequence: CSVRPGQAGYEQYF. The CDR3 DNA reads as TGCAGCGTGCGGCCGGGACAGGCGGGCTACGAGCAGTACTTC.

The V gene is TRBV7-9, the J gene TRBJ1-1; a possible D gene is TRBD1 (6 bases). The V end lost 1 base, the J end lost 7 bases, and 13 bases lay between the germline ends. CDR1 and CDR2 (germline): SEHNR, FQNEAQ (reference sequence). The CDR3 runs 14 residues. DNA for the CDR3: TGTGCCAGCAGCTTAGATAGGGCAGGGGATGAAGCTTTCTTT. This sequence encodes CASSLDRAGDEAFF.

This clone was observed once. CDR3 nucleotide sequence: TGTGCCAGCAGTAAAAGCGGGGGAAAGAATGAAAAACTGTTTTTT. Its translation is CASSKSGGKNEKLFF. The chain combines TRBV25-1 with TRBJ1-4; possible D gene TRBD1, 5 bases. The CDR3 loop spans 15 amino acids. Germline V gene lookup returns CDR1 MGHDK and CDR2 SYGVNS. The germline V and J ends were trimmed by 5 bases and 5 bases, with 15 bases remaining between them.

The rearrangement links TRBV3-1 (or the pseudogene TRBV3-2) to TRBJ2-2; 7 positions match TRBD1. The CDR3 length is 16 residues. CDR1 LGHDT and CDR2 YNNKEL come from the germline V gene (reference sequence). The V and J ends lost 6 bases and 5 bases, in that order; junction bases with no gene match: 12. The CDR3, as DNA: TGTGCCAGCAGTCTGACCCGGGGACAGAATACCGGGGAGCTGTTTTTT. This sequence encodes CASSLTRGQNTGELFF.

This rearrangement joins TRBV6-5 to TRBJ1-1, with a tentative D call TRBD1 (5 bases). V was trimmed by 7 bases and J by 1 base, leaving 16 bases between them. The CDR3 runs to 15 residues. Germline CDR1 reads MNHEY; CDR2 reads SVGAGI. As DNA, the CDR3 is TGTGCCAGCATTCCGGGGGTGGGAAGGAACACTGAAGCTTTCTTT. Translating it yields CASIPGVGRNTEAFF.

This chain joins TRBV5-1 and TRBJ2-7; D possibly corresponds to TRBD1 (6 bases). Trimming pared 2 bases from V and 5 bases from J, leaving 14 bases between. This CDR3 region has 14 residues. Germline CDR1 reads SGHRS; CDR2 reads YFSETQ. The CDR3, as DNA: TGCGCCAGCAGCTTATCAGGGACACGGAACGAGCAGTACTTC. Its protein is CASSLSGTRNEQYF. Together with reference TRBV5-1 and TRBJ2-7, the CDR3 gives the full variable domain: KAGVTQTPRYLIKTRGQQVTLSCSPISGHRSVSWYQQTPGQGLQFLFEYFSETQRNKGNFPGRFSGRQFSNSRSEMNVSTLELGDSALYLCASSLSGTRNEQYFGPGTRLTVT.

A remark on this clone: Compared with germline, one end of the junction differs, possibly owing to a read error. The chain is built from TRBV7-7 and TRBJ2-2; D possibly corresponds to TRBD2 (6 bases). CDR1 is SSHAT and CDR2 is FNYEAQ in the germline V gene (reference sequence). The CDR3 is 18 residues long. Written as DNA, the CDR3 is TGTGCTAGCAGCCAGAGAATGGATGTCTGGGGGGTTCCCGGGGAGCTGTTTTTT. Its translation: CASSQRMDVWGVPGELFF. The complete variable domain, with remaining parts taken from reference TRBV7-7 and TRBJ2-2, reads GAGVSQSPRYKVTKRGQDVTLRCDPISSHATLYWYQQALGQGPEFLTYFNYEAQPDKSGLPSDRFSAERPEGSISTLTIQRTEQRDSAMYRCASSQRMDVWGVPGELFFGEGSRLTVL.

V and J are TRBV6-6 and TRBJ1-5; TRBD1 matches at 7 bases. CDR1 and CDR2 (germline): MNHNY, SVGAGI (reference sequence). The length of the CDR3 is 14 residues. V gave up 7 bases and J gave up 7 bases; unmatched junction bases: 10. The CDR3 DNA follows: TGTGCCAGCACTCAAGGGGGCGGAGAGCAGCCCCAGCATTTT. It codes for CASTQGGGEQPQHF.

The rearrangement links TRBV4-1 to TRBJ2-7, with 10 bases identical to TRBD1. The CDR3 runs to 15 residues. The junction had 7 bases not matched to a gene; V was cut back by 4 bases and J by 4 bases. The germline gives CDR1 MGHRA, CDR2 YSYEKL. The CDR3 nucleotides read TGCGCCAGCAGCCCCCTGACAGGGGGCCGGTACGAGCAGTACTTC. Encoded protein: CASSPLTGGRYEQYF.

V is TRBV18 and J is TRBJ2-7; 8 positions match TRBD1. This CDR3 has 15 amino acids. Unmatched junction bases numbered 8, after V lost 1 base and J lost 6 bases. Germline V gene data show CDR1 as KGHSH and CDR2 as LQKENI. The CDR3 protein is CASSPRGQGPSEQYF. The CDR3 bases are TGTGCCAGCTCACCACGAGGACAGGGACCCAGCGAGCAGTACTTC.

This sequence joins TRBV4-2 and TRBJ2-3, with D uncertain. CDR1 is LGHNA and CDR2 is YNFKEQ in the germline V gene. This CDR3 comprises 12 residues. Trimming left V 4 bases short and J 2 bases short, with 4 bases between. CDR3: CASSPHTDTQYF. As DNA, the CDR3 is TGTGCCAGCAGCCCCCACACAGATACGCAGTATTTT.

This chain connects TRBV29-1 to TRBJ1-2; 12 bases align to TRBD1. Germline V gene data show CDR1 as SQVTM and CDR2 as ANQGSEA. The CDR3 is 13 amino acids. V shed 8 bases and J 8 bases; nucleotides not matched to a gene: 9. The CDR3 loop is CSIGTGGKWGYTF. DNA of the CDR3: TGCAGCATTGGGACAGGGGGCAAGTGGGGCTACACCTTC.

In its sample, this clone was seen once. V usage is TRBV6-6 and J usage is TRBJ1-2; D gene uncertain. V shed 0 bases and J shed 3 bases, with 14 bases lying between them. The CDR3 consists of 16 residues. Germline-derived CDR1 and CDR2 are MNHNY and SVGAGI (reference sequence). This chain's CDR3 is CASSYSLLDNYYGYTF. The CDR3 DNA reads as TGTGCCAGCAGTTACTCTCTCCTCGACAACTACTATGGCTACACCTTC.

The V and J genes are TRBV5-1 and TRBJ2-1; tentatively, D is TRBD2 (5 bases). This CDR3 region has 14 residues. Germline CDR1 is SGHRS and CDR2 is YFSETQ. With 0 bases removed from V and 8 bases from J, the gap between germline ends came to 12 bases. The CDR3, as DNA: TGCGCCAGCAGCTTGGAAGCTAGCAGCGATGAGCAGTTCTTC. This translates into CASSLEASSDEQFF.

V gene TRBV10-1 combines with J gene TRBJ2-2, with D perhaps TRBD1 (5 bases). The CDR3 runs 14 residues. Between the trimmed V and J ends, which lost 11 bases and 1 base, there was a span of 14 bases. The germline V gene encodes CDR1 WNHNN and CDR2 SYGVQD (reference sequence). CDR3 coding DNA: TGCGCCCGCAAAGGGGTCAGGAACACCGGGGAGCTGTTTTTT. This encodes CARKGVRNTGELFF.

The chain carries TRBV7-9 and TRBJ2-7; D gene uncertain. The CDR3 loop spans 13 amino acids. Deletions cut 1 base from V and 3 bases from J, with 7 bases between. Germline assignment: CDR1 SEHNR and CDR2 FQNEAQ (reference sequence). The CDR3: CASSLGAIYEQYF. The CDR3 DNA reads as TGTGCCAGCAGCTTAGGGGCTATCTACGAGCAGTACTTC.

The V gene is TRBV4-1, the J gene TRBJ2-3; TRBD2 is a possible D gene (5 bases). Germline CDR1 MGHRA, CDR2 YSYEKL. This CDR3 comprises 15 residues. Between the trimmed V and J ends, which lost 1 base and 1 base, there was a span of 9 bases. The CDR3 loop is CASSQASLGTDTQYF. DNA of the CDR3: TGCGCCAGCAGCCAAGCTAGCCTTGGCACAGATACGCAGTATTTT.

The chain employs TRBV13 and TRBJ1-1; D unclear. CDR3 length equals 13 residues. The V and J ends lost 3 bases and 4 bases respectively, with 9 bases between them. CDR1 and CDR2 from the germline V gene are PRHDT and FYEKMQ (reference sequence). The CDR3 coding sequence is TGTGCCAGCAGCTTGGAACAGAGCACTGAAGCTTTCTTT. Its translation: CASSLEQSTEAFF.

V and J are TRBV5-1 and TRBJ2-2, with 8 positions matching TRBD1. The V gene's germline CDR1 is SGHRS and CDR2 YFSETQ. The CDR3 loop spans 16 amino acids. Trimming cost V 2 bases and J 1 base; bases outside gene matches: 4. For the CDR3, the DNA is TGCGCCAGCAGCTTAGGGACAGGATTGAACACCGGGGAGCTGTTTTTT. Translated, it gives CASSLGTGLNTGELFF.

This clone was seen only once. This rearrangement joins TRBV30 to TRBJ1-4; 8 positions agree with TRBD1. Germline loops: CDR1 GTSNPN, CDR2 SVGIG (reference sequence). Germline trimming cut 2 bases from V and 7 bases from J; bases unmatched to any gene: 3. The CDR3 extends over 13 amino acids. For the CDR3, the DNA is TGTGCCTGGAGTAGGGACAGGCTTGAAAAACTGTTTTTT. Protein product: CAWSRDRLEKLFF.

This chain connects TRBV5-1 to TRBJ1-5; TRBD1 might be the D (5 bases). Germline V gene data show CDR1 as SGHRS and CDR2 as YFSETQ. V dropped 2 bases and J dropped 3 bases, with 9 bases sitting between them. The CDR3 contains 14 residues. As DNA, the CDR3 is TGCGCCAGCAGCTTTACAGGAGACAATCAGCCCCAGCATTTT. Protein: CASSFTGDNQPQHF.